This T cell receptor (beta chain) comes out of a study of T cell responses to AZD1222 COVID-19 vaccine. General study points: Donors, mostly white British, included more females; clonal diversity was possibly underestimated. When two AZD1222 doses had been given, Spike-specific TCR breadth and depth rose.

As for this clone: Its antigen is undetermined.

There are 16 residues in the CDR3. Germline trimming cut 8 bases from V and 3 bases from J; bases unmatched to any gene: 12. Germline CDR1 reads KGHDR; CDR2 reads SFDVKD. TCRdb keeps only in-frame clones here, not all; method: immunoSEQ multiplex PCR. The sample shows 150,000 to 200,000 clones, around 92% of them seen only once. The sequence came from an adult in good health. The sequencing here drew on peripheral blood, taken on day 0 of AZD1222 vaccination. The chain carries TRBV24-1 and TRBJ2-1; TRBD2 matches 7 bases. CDR3 nucleotide sequence: TGTGCCACCATTCTCCACCCCCAGCGGGACTACAATGAGCAGTTCTTC. Translated: CATILHPQRDYNEQFF.